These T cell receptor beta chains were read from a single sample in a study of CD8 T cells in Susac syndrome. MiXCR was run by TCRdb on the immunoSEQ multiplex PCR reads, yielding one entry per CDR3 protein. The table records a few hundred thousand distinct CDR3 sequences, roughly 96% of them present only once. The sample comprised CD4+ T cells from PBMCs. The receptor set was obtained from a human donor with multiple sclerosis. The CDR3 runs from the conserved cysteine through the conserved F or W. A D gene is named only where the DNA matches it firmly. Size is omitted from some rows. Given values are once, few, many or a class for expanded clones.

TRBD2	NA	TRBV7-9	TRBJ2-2	TGTGCCAGCAGCTCCCTAGCGGGAAAGAACACCGGGGAGCTGTTTTTT	CASSSLAGKNTGELFF
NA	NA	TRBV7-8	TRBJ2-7	TGTGCCAGCAGCTTAGAATTCGAGCAGTACTTC	CASSLEFEQYF
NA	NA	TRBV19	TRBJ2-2	TGTGCCAGTAGCAGGAGGAGTCCGAACACCGGGGAGCTGTTTTTT	CASSRRSPNTGELFF
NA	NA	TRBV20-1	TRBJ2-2	TGCAGTGCTAGCCCCCGTCGCGCCGGGGAGCTGTTTTTT	CSASPRRAGELFF
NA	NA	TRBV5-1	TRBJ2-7	TGCGCCAGCAGCTTGGATCGGGCGCGAAGCTCCTACGAGCAGTACTTC	CASSLDRARSSYEQYF
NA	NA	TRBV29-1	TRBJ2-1	TGCAGCGCGGACAGGGAGGGTTACAATGAGCAGTTCTTC	CSADREGYNEQFF
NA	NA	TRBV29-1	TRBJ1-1	TGCAGCGTTGACAAGTCGAACACTGAAGCTTTCTTT	CSVDKSNTEAFF
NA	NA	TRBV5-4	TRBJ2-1	TGTGCCAGCAGCCGCGGGACAAGAGGATACAATGAGCAGTTCTTC	CASSRGTRGYNEQFF
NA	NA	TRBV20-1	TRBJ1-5	TGCAGTGCTATCGGGAGCAATCAGCCCCAGCATTTT	CSAIGSNQPQHF
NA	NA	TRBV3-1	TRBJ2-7	TGTGCCAGCAGCCAATTCCCGGCCAGAACCTACGAGCAGTACTTC	CASSQFPARTYEQYF
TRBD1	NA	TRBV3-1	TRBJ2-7	TGTGCCAGCAGCCAAGTAGGGGACAGGGCAGCGTACGAGCAGTACTTC	CASSQVGDRAAYEQYF
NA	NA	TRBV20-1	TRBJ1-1	TGCAGTGCTTCGAAGGGAACTGAAGCTTTCTTT	CSASKGTEAFF
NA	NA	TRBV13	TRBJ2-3	TGTGCCAGCAGCTTAGCCACACTACAGTTAACAGATACGCAGTATTTT	CASSLATLQLTDTQYF
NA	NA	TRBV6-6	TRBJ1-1	TGTGCCACCTTACAGGGTCCCCCTTTCGGTGAAGCTTTCTTT	CATLQGPPFGEAFF
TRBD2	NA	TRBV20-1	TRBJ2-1	TGCAGTGCTAGTTTTCTAGCGGGAGGGCCCCACAATGAGCAGTTCTTC	CSASFLAGGPHNEQFF
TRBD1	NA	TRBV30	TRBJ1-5	TGTGCCTGGGGTCCTACAGGGGGTGTTAATCAGCCCCAGCATTTT	CAWGPTGGVNQPQHF
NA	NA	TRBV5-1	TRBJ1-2	TGCGCCAGCAGCTTGGAGGCGGCGCTCTATGGCTACACCTTC	CASSLEAALYGYTF
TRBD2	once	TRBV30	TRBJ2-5	TGTGCCTGGAGTCCGGGACTAGCGCCTCAAGAGACCCAGTACTTC	CAWSPGLAPQETQYF
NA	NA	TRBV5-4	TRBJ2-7	TGTGCCAGCAGCTTGGTAGGCCGGGGGAACGAGCAGTACTTC	CASSLVGRGNEQYF
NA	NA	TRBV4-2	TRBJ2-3	TGTGCCAGCAGCCACAGGGGGGAAGGAGGGGGCACAGATACGCAGTATTTT	CASSHRGEGGGTDTQYF
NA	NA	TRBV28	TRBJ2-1	TGTGCCAGCAGTCGTTTTGGCGGGGACTACAATGAGCAGTTCTTC	CASSRFGGDYNEQFF
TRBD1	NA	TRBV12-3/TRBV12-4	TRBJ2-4	TGTGCCAGCACCGAGGGACAGCTAGGCAAAAACATTCAGTACTTC	CASTEGQLGKNIQYF
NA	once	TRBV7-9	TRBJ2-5	TGTGCCAGCAGCTATCGGACACCCGTAGAGACCCAGTACTTC	CASSYRTPVETQYF
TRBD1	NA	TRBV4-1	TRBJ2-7	TGCGCCAGCAGCCAGGCTCCGGGACAGGTCTCCTACGAGCAGTACTTC	CASSQAPGQVSYEQYF
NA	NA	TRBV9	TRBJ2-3	TGTGCCAGCAGCCCCCACTCGTCAGATACGCAGTATTTT	CASSPHSSDTQYF
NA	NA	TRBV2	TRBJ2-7	TGTGCCAGCACGGCGGGCTCCTACGAGCAGTACTTC	CASTAGSYEQYF
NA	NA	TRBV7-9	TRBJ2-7	TGTGCCAGCAGCTTAAGCGGGTCCACCTACGAGCAGTACTTC	CASSLSGSTYEQYF
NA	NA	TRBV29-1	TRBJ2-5	TGCAGCGTTGTTTGGGGTCCAGAGACCCAGTACTTC	CSVVWGPETQYF
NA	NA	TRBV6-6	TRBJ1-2	TGTGCCAGCAGTCAGGCCCTGGGACTTGGGGATGGCTACACCTTC	CASSQALGLGDGYTF
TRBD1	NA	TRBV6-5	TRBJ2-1	TGTGCCAGCAGTTACCCCGGGACAGCTGAGCAGTTCTTC	CASSYPGTAEQFF